The TCR beta chain described here comes from a study of T-cell memory formation after mild COVID-19. Study findings and constraints: The pre-infection memory compartment contained some responding clones, suggesting cross-reactive memory joined. Later expanders leaned CD4+, whereas day 15 to 85 contracting clones were balanced CD4/CD8.

Comment on this clonotype: What it binds is not known.

Germline CDR1 LGHNA, CDR2 YSLEER. V dropped 5 bases and J dropped 2; count of bases not matched to a gene: 4. This CDR3 has 15 residues. TCRdb passed the 5' RACE reads through MiXCR, listing each CDR3 protein once. The sample lists roughly 180,000 distinct CDR3 sequences, 11% seen once, with more than 3.5% in the top ten. The sample taken for sequencing was PBMCs or a T cell subset sorted from them (not recorded which). The chain uses TRBV4-3 and TRBJ2-7, with TRBD2 matching 12 bases. The sequence came from a man aged 18 to 30 who had mild COVID-19 (a few samples of this study predate the infection). Cell type and time point are not known. The CDR3 nucleotides are TGCGCCAGCAGCTACACTAGCGGGGGGCCCTACGAGCAGTACTTC. Translated, it gives CASSYTSGGPYEQYF.